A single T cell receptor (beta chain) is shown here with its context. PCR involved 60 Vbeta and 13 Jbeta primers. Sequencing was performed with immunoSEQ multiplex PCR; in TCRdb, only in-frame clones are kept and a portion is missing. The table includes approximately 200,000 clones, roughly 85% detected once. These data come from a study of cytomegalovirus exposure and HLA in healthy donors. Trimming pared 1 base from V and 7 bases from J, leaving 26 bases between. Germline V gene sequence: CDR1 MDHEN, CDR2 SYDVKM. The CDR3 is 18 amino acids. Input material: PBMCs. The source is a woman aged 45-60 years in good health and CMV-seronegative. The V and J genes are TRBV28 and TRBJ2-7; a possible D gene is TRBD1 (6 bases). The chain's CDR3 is CASSLSPRQAQTSQEQYF. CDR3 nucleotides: TGTGCCAGCAGTTTATCCCCTCGACAGGCTCAGACAAGCCAGGAGCAGTACTTC.